Following are 7 T cell receptor beta chains from one sample sequenced in a study of T-cell memory formation after mild COVID-19. Via MiXCR, TCRdb re-called the 5' RACE reads, giving one row per CDR3 protein. The sample holds roughly 190,000 distinct CDR3 sequences, over 9.5% seen once. The sequenced material came from PBMCs or a T cell subset sorted from them (not recorded which). Receptors originate from a man aged 18-30 years who had mild COVID-19 (a few samples of this study predate the infection). Cell type and time point are not known.

This clonotype was seen more than once but under ten times. This chain uses TRBV20-1 with TRBJ2-4; D uncertain. Trimming removed 7 bases at V and 0 bases at J, with 10 bases between. The germline gives CDR1 DFQATT, CDR2 SNEGSKA (reference sequence). This CDR3 is built from 13 residues. CDR3 bases: TGCAGTGGCATTGGGTCAGCCAAAAACATTCAGTACTTC. Residues: CSGIGSAKNIQYF.

Note on this clonotype: Compared with germline, one end of the junction differs, possibly owing to a read error. This chain joins TRBV5-1 and TRBJ2-7; TRBD2 is a possible D gene (5 bases). Germline V gene data show CDR1 as SGHRS and CDR2 as YFSETQ. This CDR3 is 13 amino acids long. CDR3 coding DNA: TGCGCCAGCAAGAAGGGAGATTACTACGAGCAGTGCTTC. Amino acid sequence: CASKKGDYYEQCF.

This sequence joins TRBV4-3 and TRBJ2-2; D is possibly TRBD2 (6 bases). Trimming stripped 1 base from V and 7 bases from J, with 10 bases between. Germline CDR1 and CDR2: LGHNA and YSLEER. The CDR3 sequence is 14 residues long. CDR3 coding DNA: TGCGCCAGCAGCCAAGCGGGCGGGGTCGGGGAGCTGTTTTTT. Its protein product is CASSQAGGVGELFF.

This clonotype was observed a few times. The V call is TRBV20-1, the J call TRBJ1-1; D is perhaps TRBD1 (6 bases). Germline V gene lookup returns CDR1 DFQATT and CDR2 SNEGSKA (reference sequence). The CDR3 sequence is 15 residues long. Trimming pared 3 bases from V and 0 bases from J, leaving 14 bases between. The CDR3 protein is CSARFTGLMNTEAFF. The CDR3 region has the DNA TGCAGTGCTAGGTTTACAGGGCTCATGAACACTGAAGCTTTCTTT.

The genes are TRBV7-8 and TRBJ2-7; D gene ambiguous. CDR1 and CDR2 from the germline V gene are SGHVS and FQNEAQ. This CDR3 contains 13 residues. Between the trimmed V and J ends, which lost 1 base and 6 bases, there was a span of 10 bases. CDR3 coding DNA: TGTGCCAGCAGCTTAGTTCTAGTCGGCGAGCAGTACGTC. Amino acid sequence: CASSLVLVGEQYV.

The J gene is TRBJ2-3, the V gene TRBV11-2, with 7 nucleotides matching TRBD2. After removal of 6 bases from V and 2 bases from J, the junction contained 11 bases not matched to a gene. Germline V gene sequence: CDR1 SGHAT, CDR2 FQNNGV. This CDR3 has 16 residues. The CDR3 is CASRLVASGTTDTQYF. The CDR3 DNA sequence: TGTGCCAGCAGACTCGTGGCTAGCGGAACCACAGATACGCAGTATTTT.

The rearrangement joins TRBV9 to TRBJ1-4; the D is unclear. The CDR3 runs to 17 residues. V was clipped by 0 bases and J by 5 bases, with 17 bases between them. Germline values: CDR1 SGDLS, CDR2 YYNGEE. The CDR3 spells CASSVGLIGPENEKLFF. CDR3 DNA sequence: TGTGCCAGCAGCGTAGGGCTTATTGGGCCGGAAAATGAAAAACTGTTTTTT.